The sequence of this T cell receptor (beta chain) was determined in a study of blood T cell repertoires in COVID-19. Study background: Samples taken during acute and convalescent COVID-19 were collected in the United States, Italy and Spain.

In the original workflow: It was from reference gene primer amplification that nucleated cell counts were estimated. Here immunoSEQ multiplex PCR was the method, and the copy in TCRdb shows in-frame clones only, minus some. V and J calls and clone size follow that table, whereas D and trimming were derived from the DNA. The repertoire holds about 200,000 clones, with about 85% as singletons. V was clipped by 2 bases and J by 8 bases; unmatched bases: 14. Per the germline V gene, CDR1 is SGHTA and CDR2 is FQGNSA. This CDR3 comprises 16 residues. This clone showed up just a few times. The chain recombines TRBV7-2 with TRBJ1-2, with 7 bases aligning to TRBD1. Input material: peripheral blood. This TCR was sampled from a woman older than 75 with acute or convalescent COVID-19. In nucleotides, the CDR3 is TGTGCCAGCAGCTTAAGCCCGGGCGGGACAGAGAGGGGCTACACCTTC. This gives the protein CASSLSPGGTERGYTF.